Presented here are 23 T cell receptor beta chains from one specimen sequenced in a study of T cell repertoires in aging, cancer and after chemotherapy. Peripheral blood genomic DNA, not sorted cells or RNA, was the template. A mixed TRB-A/B primer pool amplified rearranged TRB by multiplex touch-down PCR. TCRdb called the multiplex PCR reads again in MiXCR, with one record for every CDR3 protein. Of approximately 2,500 distinct CDR3 sequences listed, around 35% are singletons. What was sequenced was blood. Source of these receptors: a human donor with a solid tumor.

On this clonotype: The germline gene is not matched at one end of the junction; a read error may be the cause. V is TRBV5-5 and J is TRBJ1-1; D perhaps matches TRBD1 (5 bases). Germline V gene data show CDR1 as SGHKS and CDR2 as YYEKEE (reference sequence). This CDR3 is 15 amino acids long. CDR3 loop: CVSSPLGTVNTEAFF. DNA of the CDR3: TGTGTCAGCAGCCCCTTAGGGACGGTCAACACTGAAGCTTTCTTT.

This clonotype showed up just a few times. The genes are TRBV10-3 and TRBJ2-7; the match to TRBD1 covers 7 bases. V shed 6 bases and J 4 bases; nucleotides not matched to a gene: 6. CDR1 and CDR2 from the germline V gene are ENHRY and SYGVKD. This CDR3 is built from 13 residues. This CDR3 is CAISLQGKYEQYF. The CDR3 DNA reads as TGTGCCATCAGCCTACAGGGGAAATACGAGCAGTACTTC.

This clonotype occurred a few times. J is TRBJ2-1 and V is TRBV10-1, with a weak D call TRBD1 (5 bases). Germline V lookup: CDR1 WNHNN, CDR2 SYGVQD (reference sequence). The CDR3 spans 15 residues. V lost 5 bases, J lost 5 bases, and 16 bases lay in between. CDR3 region: CASSSGSVPDNEQFF. The CDR3 coding sequence is TGCGCCAGCAGTTCAGGGTCCGTCCCAGACAATGAGCAGTTCTTC.

This clonotype has a handful of counts. This sequence joins TRBV20-1 and TRBJ2-1, with TRBD2 matching over 8 bases. V gave up 0 bases and J gave up 5 bases; unmatched junction bases: 6. This CDR3 spans 15 amino acids. Per the germline V gene, CDR1 is DFQATT and CDR2 is SNEGSKA (reference sequence). CDR3 bases: TGCAGTGCTAGAGATCAACCAGCGGGAGACAATGAGCAGTTCTTC. It codes for CSARDQPAGDNEQFF.

The chain is built from TRBV20-1 and TRBJ2-3; D is perhaps TRBD2 (6 bases). The V gene lost 4 bases and the J gene lost 4 bases, with 12 bases spanning the gap. Germline V lookup: CDR1 DFQATT, CDR2 SNEGSKA (reference sequence). The CDR3 is 13 amino acids. CDR3 sequence: CSANRGGPDTQYF. The CDR3 nucleotides are TGCAGTGCTAATAGGGGAGGCCCAGATACGCAGTATTTT.

The genes are TRBV7-2 and TRBJ2-2; D uncertain. Trimming stripped 0 bases from V and 11 bases from J, with 7 bases between. CDR1 is SGHTA and CDR2 is FQGNSA in the germline V gene. The CDR3 is 12 amino acids. As DNA, the CDR3 is TGTGCCAGCAGCTTAGCCTTCCGAGAGCTGTTTTTT. Amino acid sequence: CASSLAFRELFF.

Worth noting for this clonotype: One end of the junction does not line up with germline, which may come from a read error. The chain carries TRBV6-1 and TRBJ2-5, with 7 bases identical to TRBD1. Germline V CDR1 and CDR2: MNHNS, SASEGT. The CDR3 has 15 residues. In DNA, the CDR3 is TGTACCAGCAGTGAACAGCCCCAGGGGGTCGAGACCCAGTACTTC. Translating gives CTSSEQPQGVETQYF.

The rearrangement joins TRBV12-3 or TRBV12-4 to TRBJ1-5; D gene ambiguous. The CDR3 is 14 amino acids. V lost 6 bases, J lost 2 bases, and 11 bases lay in between. In nucleotides, the CDR3 is TGTGCCAGCAGCTTTAATGTAGGCAATCAGCCCCAGCATTTT. Encoded protein: CASSFNVGNQPQHF.

The V call is TRBV7-6, the J call TRBJ2-1; D could derive from TRBD1 or TRBD2 (5 bases each). Trimming pared 5 bases from V and 0 bases from J, leaving 14 bases between. Germline values: CDR1 SGHVS, CDR2 FNYEAQ. This CDR3 is built from 16 residues. The CDR3 nucleotides read TGTGCCAGCAGCACAGGACTGCAGAGCTCCTACAATGAGCAGTTCTTC. This gives the protein CASSTGLQSSYNEQFF.

This clonotype was recorded a few times. CDR3 nucleotide sequence: TGTGCCATCAGCGTCCAGGGGGCGGTTGGCTACACCTTC. Amino acid sequence: CAISVQGAVGYTF. The gene calls are TRBV10-3 and TRBJ1-2, with 8 bases aligning to TRBD1. Germline CDR1 ENHRY, CDR2 SYGVKD. V was pared by 6 bases and J by 7 bases, with 7 bases of the junction left unmatched. The CDR3 sequence is 13 residues long.

V is TRBV18 and J is TRBJ1-2; a weak D match, TRBD1 (6 bases). The CDR3 has 18 residues. Germline CDR1 reads KGHSH; CDR2 reads LQKENI. Trimming pared 3 bases from V and 3 bases from J, leaving 23 bases between. CDR3 nucleotides: TGTGCCAGCTCACCTGAGACAGGTCAGCCTACTCCTGACTATGGCTACACCTTC. Protein: CASSPETGQPTPDYGYTF.

The chain joins TRBV7-2 to TRBJ2-7; D is uncertain. Trimming left V 9 bases short and J 7 bases short, with 25 bases between. The CDR3 contains 15 residues. The germline gives CDR1 SGHTA, CDR2 FQGNSA. CDR3 sequence (DNA): TGTGCCAGAAGCCCGATACGGCCGTCCATGAGGGAGCAGTACTTC. Its protein is CARSPIRPSMREQYF.

The chain carries TRBV24-1 and TRBJ1-2, with D unresolved. Germline CDR1 reads KGHDR; CDR2 reads SFDVKD. This CDR3 is 12 amino acids long. V shed 12 bases and J shed 6 bases, with 16 bases lying between them. The CDR3 spells CAASWTDDGYTF. CDR3 nucleotides: TGTGCCGCCTCATGGACGGACGATGGCTACACCTTC.

This clonotype occurred a few times. DNA for the CDR3: TGTGCCAGCAGCTTGGACGGGTACTATCAGCCCCAGCATTTT. Its translation: CASSLDGYYQPQHF. This rearrangement joins TRBV7-9 to TRBJ1-5; D remains ambiguous. V lost 3 bases to trimming and J lost 5 bases, with 11 bases between them. CDR3 length: 14 amino acids. In germline, CDR1 is SEHNR, CDR2 FQNEAQ (reference sequence).

This clonotype was found once. The rearrangement links TRBV19 to TRBJ1-1; no reliable D call. V dropped 5 bases and J dropped 8 bases, with 15 bases sitting between them. The CDR3 spans 13 residues. From germline, CDR1 is LNHDA and CDR2 SQIVND (reference sequence). This chain's CDR3 is CASSPRETKEAFF. CDR3 DNA: TGTGCCAGTAGTCCCCGGGAGACAAAAGAAGCTTTCTTT.

The chain couples TRBV5-6 to TRBJ1-2; 7 bases agree with TRBD1. Germline assignment: CDR1 SGHDT and CDR2 YYEEEE. The CDR3 spans 15 residues. The ends lost 3 bases at V and 5 bases at J; junction bases unmatched: 10. This CDR3 reads CASSSGGEGRYGYTF. DNA of the CDR3: TGTGCCAGCAGCTCAGGGGGGGAAGGAAGATATGGCTACACCTTC.

This clonotype was seen only a few times. The chain couples TRBV10-1 to TRBJ1-3; TRBD1 is a possible D gene (6 bases). Germline V gene lookup returns CDR1 WNHNN and CDR2 SYGVQD (reference sequence). Trimming shortened V by 6 bases and J by 1 base, and 7 bases separated the two germline ends. There are 13 residues in the CDR3. For the CDR3, the DNA is TGCGCCAGCAGCAGGGGATCTGGAAACACCATATATTTT. It specifies CASSRGSGNTIYF.

This clonotype is termed medium-sized. The chain couples TRBV20-1 to TRBJ2-7, with 8 bases identical to TRBD1. The junction had 10 bases not matched to a gene; V was cut back by 1 base and J by 5 bases. The CDR3 length is 15 residues. Germline V CDR1 and CDR2: DFQATT, SNEGSKA (reference sequence). The CDR3, as DNA: TGCAGTGCTAGAGCCTGGGACAGGAGATCCAACGAGCAGTACTTC. This translates into CSARAWDRRSNEQYF.

This clonotype came up a few times. The rearrangement links TRBV5-4 to TRBJ2-7; unclear D gene. The V and J ends lost 2 bases and 2 bases respectively, with 8 bases between them. Germline lookup yields CDR1 SGHNT and CDR2 YYREEE (reference sequence). This CDR3 is 13 amino acids long. The CDR3 DNA sequence: TGTGCCAGCAGCTTTGACGGTACCTACGAGCAGTACTTC. Amino acids: CASSFDGTYEQYF.

This chain links TRBV30 with TRBJ2-2; the match to TRBD2 covers 7 bases. The CDR3 extends over 15 amino acids. Germline values: CDR1 GTSNPN, CDR2 SVGIG (reference sequence). With V trimmed by 3 bases and J by 5 bases, 9 bases remained unmatched. Here the CDR3 DNA reads TGTGCCTGGAGACTACCTGGGGGGGGGACCGGGGAGCTGTTTTTT. This sequence encodes CAWRLPGGGTGELFF.

This clonotype was picked up one time. J is TRBJ2-7 and V is TRBV4-1; the match to TRBD2 covers 14 bases. Looked up from germline, CDR1 is MGHRA and CDR2 is YSYEKL. The CDR3 length is 18 residues. V was clipped by 2 bases and J by 6 bases; unmatched bases: 12. The CDR3 here is CASSQWGGLAGDWGEQYF. CDR3 in DNA: TGCGCCAGCAGCCAATGGGGGGGACTAGCGGGAGATTGGGGCGAGCAGTACTTC.

In the case of this clonotype: A much larger clone sits a single nucleotide away, making a read error possible. The rearrangement uses TRBV6-5 and TRBJ2-1, with 8 bases aligning to TRBD2. The CDR3 covers 14 residues. CDR1 is MNHEY, CDR2 SVGAGI, per germline. The CDR3 protein is CASSSSGSQNEKFF. The CDR3 region has the DNA TGTGCCAGCAGTTCCAGCGGGAGTCAAAATGAGAAGTTCTTC.

Details on this clonotype: One end of the junction fails to match germline, which may point to a read error. This sequence joins TRBV6-5 and TRBJ2-5, with 8 bases fitting TRBD1. Per germline, CDR1 MNHEY and CDR2 SVGAGI. The CDR3 runs to 14 residues. The CDR3 reads CASSRGTGRENQYF. The DNA for the CDR3 is TGTGCCAGCAGTAGGGGGACAGGTCGGGAGAACCAGTACTTC.